Following are 19 T cell receptor beta chains from one sample sequenced in a study of cytotoxic CD8 clonotypes in ibrutinib-treated CLL (dated by TCRdb to 2020 to 2022). The sample's time point, from its label and the paper: around 25 months on ibrutinib. Libraries were built with the immunoSEQ multiplex PCR assay. The source is immuneACCESS, and TCRdb retained only in-frame sequences with V and J called. Part of the clones is not carried over; for the studies checked, unresolved V genes explain less than half of this, and the remainder is unexplained. The sample table holds more than 200,000 clones, of which 70% were seen once. Clones ranked in the top ten supply 15% of the sample. This specimen was PBMCs, taken after 24 months of ibrutinib treatment. The receptors were gathered from a human donor with chronic lymphocytic leukemia.

This clone was detected only a few times. The chain couples TRBV28 to TRBJ2-7, with D perhaps TRBD1 (5 bases). V lost 2 bases and J 2 bases, leaving 10 bases between the germline ends. Germline values: CDR1 MDHEN, CDR2 SYDVKM. The CDR3 consists of 14 residues. CDR3 sequence reads: CASSLEQDAYEQYF. The CDR3 coding sequence is TGTGCCAGCAGTTTAGAACAGGACGCCTACGAGCAGTACTTC.

This clone was counted only a few times. The rearrangement links TRBV19 to TRBJ2-7, with 8 bases identical to TRBD2. Germline values: CDR1 LNHDA, CDR2 SQIVND (reference sequence). V lost 3 bases to trimming and J lost 2 bases; unmatched junction nucleotides: 6. This CDR3 spans 15 amino acids. The CDR3 region has the DNA TGTGCCAGTAGTATGGCAGCGGGAGCGACCTACGAGCAGTACTTC. Encoded protein: CASSMAAGATYEQYF. Combining the CDR3 with reference TRBV19 and TRBJ2-7 gives the whole variable domain DGGITQSPKYLFRKEGQNVTLSCEQNLNHDAMYWYRQDPGQGLRLIYYSQIVNDFQKGDIAEGYSVSREKKESFPLTVTSAQKNPTAFYLCASSMAAGATYEQYFGPGTRLTVT.

This clone was observed a single time. The chain joins TRBV27 to TRBJ2-3; 9 nucleotides agree with TRBD1. Looked up from germline, CDR1 is MNHEY and CDR2 is SMNVEV (reference sequence). V lost 8 bases, J lost 5 bases, and 11 bases stayed unmatched. The CDR3 has 15 residues. The CDR3 sequence is CASGHRDRAIDTQYF. The CDR3, as DNA: TGTGCCAGCGGGCACCGGGACAGGGCTATAGATACGCAGTATTTT.

The rearrangement links TRBV30 to TRBJ2-7; the match to TRBD2 covers 7 bases. V dropped 0 bases and J dropped 7; count of bases not matched to a gene: 9. This CDR3 has 14 amino acids. Germline CDR1 reads GTSNPN; CDR2 reads SVGIG (reference sequence). The CDR3 DNA is TGTGCCTGGAGTGTACATGGTAGCGGGTGGGAGCAGTACTTC. This gives the protein CAWSVHGSGWEQYF.

The chain joins TRBV2 to TRBJ1-5, with D perhaps matching TRBD1 (5 bases). V gave up 4 bases and J gave up 5 bases, with 15 bases separating them. This CDR3 spans 15 amino acids. CDR1 is SNHLY and CDR2 is FYNNEI in the germline V gene. The CDR3 here is CASSGAGGAYQPQHF. Here the CDR3 DNA reads TGTGCCAGCAGTGGAGCTGGCGGGGCCTATCAGCCCCAGCATTTT.

This clone showed up just once. The genes are TRBV27 and TRBJ2-1; 7 positions match TRBD1. This CDR3 spans 15 amino acids. Trimming cost V 9 bases and J 4 bases; bases outside gene matches: 12. Looked up from germline, CDR1 is MNHEY and CDR2 is SMNVEV (reference sequence). CDR3 loop: CASKRPGQKYNEQFF. Here the CDR3 DNA reads TGTGCCAGTAAAAGGCCGGGACAGAAGTACAATGAGCAGTTCTTC.

The chain combines TRBV10-2 with TRBJ2-1, with D tentatively TRBD2 (6 bases). Between the trimmed V and J ends, which lost 10 bases and 4 bases, there was a span of 20 bases. Per germline, CDR1 WSHSY and CDR2 SAAADI. The CDR3 is made up of 15 amino acids. The CDR3 bases are TGCGCCACCGAGCGGGCCGACAACCTATACAATGAGCAGTTCTTC. It encodes CATERADNLYNEQFF.

The chain links TRBV28 to TRBJ1-1; the D gene is possibly TRBD1 (6 bases). The CDR3 has 14 residues. Trimming shortened V by 11 bases and J by 0 bases, and 16 bases separated the two germline ends. Per the germline V gene, CDR1 is MDHEN and CDR2 is SYDVKM. The CDR3 region has the DNA TGTGCCGGTGGGAGGGGGGGATTGAACACTGAAGCTTTCTTT. This encodes CAGGRGGLNTEAFF.

CDR3 residues: CASSPSEMIQKLFF. In DNA form, the CDR3 reads TGTGCCAGCAGTCCCTCAGAGATGATTCAAAAACTGTTTTTT. The rearrangement uses TRBV25-1 and TRBJ1-4; D remains unclear. V dropped 5 bases and J dropped 9 bases, with 16 bases sitting between them. The CDR3 extends over 14 amino acids. Germline V lookup: CDR1 MGHDK, CDR2 SYGVNS.

This chain links TRBV5-4 with TRBJ2-1; TRBD2 agrees at 13 bases. The CDR3 is made up of 16 amino acids. J gave up 8 bases and V 6 bases, and 11 bases lay outside the gene matches. CDR1 and CDR2 from the germline V gene are SGHNT and YYREEE (reference sequence). CDR3 nucleotides: TGTGCCAGCACCCGACCGGGACTAGCGGGAATTGATGAGCAGTTCTTC. It yields the protein CASTRPGLAGIDEQFF.

Turning to this clone: One end of the junction varies from germline; a read error may be responsible. This chain joins TRBV9 and TRBJ2-3, with D possibly being TRBD1 (5 bases). The CDR3 contains 16 residues. Germline lookup yields CDR1 SGDLS and CDR2 YYNGEE. CDR3: CAGSVGASWLADTQYF. CDR3 DNA: TGTGCCGGCAGCGTTGGGGCCTCCTGGTTAGCAGATACGCAGTATTTT.

The J gene is TRBJ2-5, the V gene TRBV4-3, with TRBD2 identical over 9 bases. The CDR3 has 16 amino acids. From germline, CDR1 is LGHNA and CDR2 YSLEER. The J segment lost 0 bases and the V segment lost 0 bases, leaving 2 bases of the junction unmatched. The CDR3 nucleotides are TGCGCCAGCAGCCAAGATCTAGCGGGGTACCAAGAGACCCAGTACTTC. This encodes CASSQDLAGYQETQYF.

V gene TRBV7-2 combines with J gene TRBJ1-2, with D maybe TRBD1 (6 bases). V was clipped by 1 base and J by 5 bases, with 17 bases between them. The CDR3 spans 16 residues. The germline V gene has CDR1 SGHTA and CDR2 FQGNSA. CDR3 residues: CASSLGGTSDLYGYTF. CDR3 nucleotide sequence: TGTGCCAGCAGCTTAGGTGGGACATCGGATCTTTATGGCTACACCTTC. The whole variable domain, remainder taken from reference TRBV7-2 and TRBJ1-2, is GAGVSQSPSNKVTEKGKDVELRCDPISGHTALYWYRQSLGQGLEFLIYFQGNSAPDKSGLPSDRFSAERTGGSVSTLTIQRTQQEDSAVYLCASSLGGTSDLYGYTFGSGTRLTVV.

Notes on this clone: Relative to the germline gene, one junction end is altered; a read error may explain this. The chain employs TRBV5-4 and TRBJ1-2; 10 nucleotides agree with TRBD1. Germline V gene sequence: CDR1 SGHNT, CDR2 YYREEE (reference sequence). This CDR3 has 15 residues. The CDR3 sequence: CASSYRDRGLYSYTF. The CDR3 nucleotides read TGTGCCAGCAGCTATCGGGACAGGGGCCTCTATAGCTACACCTTC.

The J gene is TRBJ2-7, the V gene TRBV9, with TRBD2 as a possible D gene (6 bases). V dropped 1 base and J dropped 3 bases, with 11 bases sitting between them. The germline V gene encodes CDR1 SGDLS and CDR2 YYNGEE. The CDR3 runs to 14 residues. CDR3 DNA sequence: TGTGCCAGCAGCGTAAACGGGAGAGGCTACGAGCAGTACTTC. Protein product: CASSVNGRGYEQYF.

This clone came up a few times. The CDR3 region is CASNVGGFAQPQHF. DNA of the CDR3: TGTGCCAGCAACGTCGGGGGATTCGCCCAGCCCCAGCATTTT. This chain uses TRBV2 with TRBJ1-5; tentatively, D is TRBD1 (5 bases). The CDR3 sequence is 14 residues long. With 7 bases removed from V and 7 bases from J, the gap between germline ends came to 17 bases. The germline CDR1 and CDR2 sequences are SNHLY and FYNNEI.

The chain carries TRBV5-1 and TRBJ2-3, with 8 positions matching TRBD2. The CDR3 has 13 residues. Trimming took 4 bases from V and 6 from J; bases not matched to a gene: 4. CDR1 and CDR2 (germline): SGHRS, YFSETQ. The CDR3 DNA follows: TGCGCCAGCAGCGGGACTAGTCAGGATACGCAGTATTTT. It is translated as CASSGTSQDTQYF.

This chain links TRBV4-1 with TRBJ2-7; unclear D gene. With 0 bases removed from V and 5 bases from J, the gap between germline ends came to 11 bases. CDR1 is MGHRA, CDR2 YSYEKL, per germline. The CDR3 runs 14 residues. For the CDR3, the DNA is TGCGCCAGCAGCCAAGAGAACCCAAGGGACGAGCAGTACTTC. As protein: CASSQENPRDEQYF.

The genes are TRBV6-6 and TRBJ2-7, with a tentative D call TRBD1 (5 bases). Germline lookup yields CDR1 MNHNY and CDR2 SVGAGI (reference sequence). The CDR3 has 13 residues. V dropped 6 bases and J dropped 6 bases, with 15 bases sitting between them. CDR3 DNA sequence: TGTGCCAGCAGCCTTCTAGGGGAAGGCGAGCAGTACTTC. It encodes CASSLLGEGEQYF.